Presented here are 10 T cell receptor beta chains from one specimen sequenced in a study of early stage breast cancer tumors. Sequenced by immunoSEQ multiplex PCR; TCRdb stores in-frame clones only, minus some. The sample consists of 25,000 to 30,000 clones, roughly three fifths of them appearing once. Source material: breast tumor tissue. These receptors all stem from a person in their fifties or sixties with breast cancer.

The sample holds one count of this clone. V usage is TRBV7-8 and J usage is TRBJ2-7; no clear D. V was trimmed by 5 bases and J by 4 bases, leaving 15 bases between them. This CDR3 comprises 14 residues. CDR1 is SGHVS and CDR2 is FQNEAQ in the germline V gene. CDR3 in DNA: TGTGCCAGCAGCCCCAGTGGACGGAAATACGAGCAGTACTTC. It is translated as CASSPSGRKYEQYF.

The chain combines TRBV10-1 with TRBJ2-6; D not resolved. CDR1 and CDR2 from the germline V gene are WNHNN and SYGVQD (reference sequence). The CDR3 extends over 14 amino acids. Trimming removed 8 bases from V and 4 bases from J, with 12 bases in between. The CDR3 region has the DNA TGCGCCAGCCCGGCGGCAGACGGGGCCAACGTCCTGACTTTC. Translation: CASPAADGANVLTF.

V is TRBV7-2 and J is TRBJ2-1, with 14 bases identical to TRBD2. Trimming removed 5 bases from V and 7 bases from J; junction bases left unmatched: 7. The germline V gene has CDR1 SGHTA and CDR2 FQGNSA. The CDR3 is 16 residues long. The CDR3 loop is CASSQWGTSGRNEQFF. CDR3 in DNA: TGTGCCAGCAGCCAATGGGGGACTAGCGGGAGAAATGAGCAGTTCTTC.

This sequence joins TRBV6-1 and TRBJ2-1; TRBD2 matches at 10 bases. Trimming cost V 6 bases and J 7 bases; bases outside gene matches: 9. The V gene's germline CDR1 is MNHNS and CDR2 SASEGT. This CDR3 is built from 15 residues. Here the CDR3 DNA reads TGTGCCAGCAGCTCTACTAGCGGGATTTGGAATGAGCAGTTCTTC. Translation: CASSSTSGIWNEQFF.

This chain connects TRBV11-2 to TRBJ2-7, with a tentative D call TRBD2 (5 bases). This CDR3 region has 15 residues. V lost 5 bases, J lost 2 bases, and 16 bases lay in between. Germline V gene sequence: CDR1 SGHAT, CDR2 FQNNGV. CDR3 residues: CASSASLGPTYEQYF. CDR3 coding DNA: TGTGCCAGCAGCGCCTCACTAGGGCCGACCTACGAGCAGTACTTC.

The V gene is TRBV10-3, the J gene TRBJ2-3, with D uncertain. CDR1 is ENHRY and CDR2 is SYGVKD in the germline V gene. The CDR3 totals 12 residues. Trimming took 10 bases from V and 5 from J, leaving 13 bases between them. The CDR3, as DNA: TGTGCCAGCAGCCCCCAGCGAGATACGCAGTATTTT. Protein: CASSPQRDTQYF.

The rearrangement uses TRBV2 and TRBJ1-1; weak D call: TRBD1 (5 bases). CDR1 SNHLY and CDR2 FYNNEI come from the germline V gene. The CDR3 extends over 13 amino acids. The V end lost 7 bases, the J end lost 4 bases, and 13 bases lay between the germline ends. The CDR3 loop reads CASIGVSSTEAFF. The CDR3 DNA is TGTGCCAGCATAGGGGTTTCGAGCACTGAAGCTTTCTTT.

In this sample, this clone turned up many times. V is TRBV7-2 and J is TRBJ1-3; TRBD1 matches 7 bases. Per the germline V gene, CDR1 is SGHTA and CDR2 is FQGNSA. V was clipped by 5 bases and J by 0 bases; unmatched bases: 10. The CDR3 covers 17 residues. CDR3 sequence reads: CASSPTGTARSGNTIYF. The CDR3 region has the DNA TGTGCCAGCAGCCCGACCGGGACAGCTCGCTCTGGAAACACCATATATTTT.

The sample holds a few counts of this clone. This sequence joins TRBV19 and TRBJ2-1; no reliable D call. CDR1 and CDR2 from the germline V gene are LNHDA and SQIVND (reference sequence). Between the trimmed V and J ends, which lost 2 bases and 8 bases, there was a span of 10 bases. CDR3 length: 13 residues. CDR3 bases: TGTGCCAGTAGTATATCTGGGATGTATGAGCAGTTCTTC. This codes for CASSISGMYEQFF.

The chain joins TRBV7-9 to TRBJ1-2; a weak D match, TRBD1 (5 bases). Germline values: CDR1 SEHNR, CDR2 FQNEAQ (reference sequence). V was clipped by 2 bases and J by 6 bases, with 7 bases between them. The CDR3 runs to 12 residues. The CDR3 nucleotides read TGTGCCAGCAGCTTAAGGGGACATGGCTACACCTTC. It codes for CASSLRGHGYTF.